These T cell receptor beta chains were read from a single sample in a study of radiation and T cells in renal cell carcinoma. Produced via immunoSEQ multiplex PCR; TCRdb's table is partial and in-frame only. Here the sample spans just over 95,000 clones, approximately 82% being singletons. The sample in question was blood, obtained from a patient whose treatment included radiotherapy and nephrectomy. The receptors here all came from a man between 60 and 70 years old with renal cell carcinoma. CDR3s include the opening cysteine and the closing phenylalanine or tryptophan. Fields, in order: clone size, D gene, J gene, V gene, CDR3 protein, CDR3 DNA. D genes are given only for firm matches. Size is omitted from some rows. Given values are once, few, many or a class for expanded clones.

clone_size: .
d_call: TRBD1
j_call: TRBJ1-2
v_call: TRBV28
cdr3_aa: CASSLWDRVIYRGYTF
cdr3_nt: TGTGCCAGCAGTTTATGGGACAGGGTCATCTATCGTGGCTACACCTTC

clone_size: few
d_call: .
j_call: TRBJ2-5
v_call: TRBV27
cdr3_aa: CASSLGTARAETQYF
cdr3_nt: TGTGCCAGCAGTTTAGGGACCGCCAGGGCGGAGACCCAGTACTTC

clone_size: .
d_call: TRBD1
j_call: TRBJ2-7
v_call: TRBV29-1
cdr3_aa: CSVEGGQGPGGQYF
cdr3_nt: TGCAGCGTTGAAGGGGGACAGGGGCCGGGCGGGCAGTACTTC

clone_size: .
d_call: TRBD2
j_call: TRBJ2-5
v_call: TRBV5-1
cdr3_aa: CASSSNSGVGETQYF
cdr3_nt: TGCGCCAGCAGCTCTAATAGCGGGGTCGGAGAGACCCAGTACTTC

clone_size: .
d_call: .
j_call: TRBJ2-3
v_call: TRBV29-1
cdr3_aa: CSVSDPDTDTQYF
cdr3_nt: TGCAGCGTCTCGGACCCCGACACAGATACGCAGTATTTT

clone_size: .
d_call: TRBD2
j_call: TRBJ2-1
v_call: TRBV7-8
cdr3_aa: CASSLVSGRYYNEQFF
cdr3_nt: TGTGCCAGCAGCTTAGTTAGCGGGAGGTACTACAATGAGCAGTTCTTC

clone_size: .
d_call: TRBD2
j_call: TRBJ2-1
v_call: TRBV7-2
cdr3_aa: CASSFGGRQLDEQFF
cdr3_nt: TGTGCCAGCAGCTTTGGCGGGAGACAATTAGATGAGCAGTTCTTC

clone_size: once
d_call: .
j_call: TRBJ1-5
v_call: TRBV25-1
cdr3_aa: CASSEAGLNQPQHF
cdr3_nt: TGTGCCAGCAGTGAAGCCGGTCTCAATCAGCCCCAGCATTTT

clone_size: .
d_call: .
j_call: TRBJ1-3
v_call: TRBV4-1
cdr3_aa: CASSHRNAPGNTIYF
cdr3_nt: TGCGCCAGCAGCCACCGTAATGCCCCAGGAAACACCATATATTTT

clone_size: .
d_call: .
j_call: TRBJ2-1
v_call: TRBV4-2
cdr3_aa: CASSQDISANLRRQFF
cdr3_nt: TGTGCCAGCAGCCAAGATATCAGCGCCAACCTCAGGCGGCAGTTCTTC

clone_size: once
d_call: .
j_call: TRBJ2-4
v_call: TRBV5-4
cdr3_aa: CASMLWGRSKNIQYF
cdr3_nt: TGTGCCAGCATGCTTTGGGGGAGATCCAAAAACATTCAGTACTTC

clone_size: few
d_call: TRBD1
j_call: TRBJ2-3
v_call: TRBV18
cdr3_aa: CASSLLPGTGGTDTQYF
cdr3_nt: TGTGCCAGCTCACTGCTTCCCGGGACAGGGGGTACAGATACGCAGTATTTT

clone_size: .
d_call: .
j_call: TRBJ1-2
v_call: TRBV7-9
cdr3_aa: CASSLAEHYGYTF
cdr3_nt: TGTGCCAGCAGCTTAGCGGAGCACTATGGCTACACCTTC

clone_size: once
d_call: TRBD1
j_call: TRBJ2-5
v_call: TRBV18
cdr3_aa: CASSPRTGGAETQYF
cdr3_nt: TGTGCCAGCTCACCCCGGACAGGGGGCGCGGAGACCCAGTACTTC

clone_size: few
d_call: .
j_call: TRBJ2-5
v_call: TRBV4-1
cdr3_aa: CASSQPGGRETQYF
cdr3_nt: TGCGCCAGCAGCCAGCCGGGGGGCAGGGAGACCCAGTACTTC